This T cell receptor beta chain was recorded in a study of blood T cell repertoires in COVID-19. For the study at large: Italy, Spain and the United States were the sources of the convalescent and acute COVID-19 samples. T cells, B-cell-depleted T cells, or PBMCs provided the cDNA or gDNA that served as material.

In the study's own analysis: How many nucleated cells were present was estimated from reference gene primer amplification. Produced via immunoSEQ multiplex PCR; TCRdb's table is partial and in-frame only. The V and J calls and the clone size are those of that table, but D and trimming were determined from the DNA. The sample carries 200,000 or so clones, around nine tenths recorded once. Trimming removed 0 bases at V and 2 bases at J, with 9 bases between. This CDR3 comprises 15 residues. Germline V gives CDR1 KGHSH, CDR2 LQKENI. During active infection, Seattle patients enrolled and were then monitored through disease.

The receptor comes from a man aged 55-75 years with COVID-19, enrolled during active disease. The chain uses TRBV18 and TRBJ2-3; D unclear. The source material was peripheral blood. The chain's CDR3 is CASSPPQESTDTQYF. CDR3 nucleotide sequence: TGTGCCAGCTCACCACCGCAGGAATCCACAGATACGCAGTATTTT. Based on the CDR3 plus reference TRBV18 and TRBJ2-3, the full variable domain is NAGVMQNPRHLVRRRGQEARLRCSPMKGHSHVYWYRQLPEEGLKFMVYLQKENIIDESGMPKERFSAEFPKEGPSILRIQQVVRGDSAAYFCASSPPQESTDTQYFGPGTRLTVL.